This T cell receptor (beta chain) was obtained from a study of CDR3 diversity in severe acne (dated by TCRdb to the late 2010s). To prepare the library, PCR was applied. Sequencer: Illumina HiSeq 2000. In-frame beta chains were kept once TCRdb had trimmed the public reads at Q25 with fastp and called clones with MiXCR. Rows are combined by CDR3 protein, so each entry shows the most common genes and DNA. For this sample the table gives more than 70,000 distinct CDR3 sequences, of which around 50% were detected only once. More than 9% of the sample is held by the ten biggest clonotypes. This clonotype was counted ten times or more. The antigen it recognizes is unknown. No clone much larger than this one lies a single base away; base qualities are absent. Sequences SGHTA (CDR1) and FQGNSA (CDR2) are obtained from the germline V gene. The CDR3, from cysteine to phenylalanine, totals 16 residues. Only CDR3 DNA remains: 48 bases, in frame from the first base. V lost 6 bases and J lost 3 bases, and the count of bases not matched to a germline gene is 3.

Source material: blood. This sequence originates from a male donor with severe acne vulgaris. The receptor chain draws on TRBV7-2 and TRBJ2-2; 14 of the junction bases match TRBD2. Here is the DNA: TGTGCCAGCAGAGGACTAGCGGGAGGACACACCGGGGAGCTGTTTTTT. It specifies CASRGLAGGHTGELFF.